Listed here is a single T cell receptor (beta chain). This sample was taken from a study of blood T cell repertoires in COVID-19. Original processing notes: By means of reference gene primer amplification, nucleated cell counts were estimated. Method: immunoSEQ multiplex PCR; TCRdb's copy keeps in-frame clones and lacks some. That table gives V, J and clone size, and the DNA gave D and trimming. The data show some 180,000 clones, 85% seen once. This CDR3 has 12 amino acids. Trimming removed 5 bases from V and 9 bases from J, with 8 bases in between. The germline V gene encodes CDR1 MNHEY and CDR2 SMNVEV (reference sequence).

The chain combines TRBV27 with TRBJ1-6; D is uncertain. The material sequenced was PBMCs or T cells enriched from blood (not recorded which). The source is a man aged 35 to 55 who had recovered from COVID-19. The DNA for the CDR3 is TGTGCCAGCAGTCCCCCCAGTTCACCCCTCCACTTT. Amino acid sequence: CASSPPSSPLHF.